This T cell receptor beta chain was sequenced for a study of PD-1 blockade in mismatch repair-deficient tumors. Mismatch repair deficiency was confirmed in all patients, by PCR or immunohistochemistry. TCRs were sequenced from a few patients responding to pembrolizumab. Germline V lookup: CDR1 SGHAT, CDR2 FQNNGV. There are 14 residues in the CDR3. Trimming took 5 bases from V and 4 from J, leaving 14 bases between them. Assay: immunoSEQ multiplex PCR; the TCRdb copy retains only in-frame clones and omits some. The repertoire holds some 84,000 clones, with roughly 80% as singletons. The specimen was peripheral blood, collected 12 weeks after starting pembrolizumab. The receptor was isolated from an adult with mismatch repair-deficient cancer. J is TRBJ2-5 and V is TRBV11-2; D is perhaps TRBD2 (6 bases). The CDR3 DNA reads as TGTGCCAGCAGCCGGGACTCCCCGGGAGAGACCCAGTACTTC. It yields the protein CASSRDSPGETQYF.